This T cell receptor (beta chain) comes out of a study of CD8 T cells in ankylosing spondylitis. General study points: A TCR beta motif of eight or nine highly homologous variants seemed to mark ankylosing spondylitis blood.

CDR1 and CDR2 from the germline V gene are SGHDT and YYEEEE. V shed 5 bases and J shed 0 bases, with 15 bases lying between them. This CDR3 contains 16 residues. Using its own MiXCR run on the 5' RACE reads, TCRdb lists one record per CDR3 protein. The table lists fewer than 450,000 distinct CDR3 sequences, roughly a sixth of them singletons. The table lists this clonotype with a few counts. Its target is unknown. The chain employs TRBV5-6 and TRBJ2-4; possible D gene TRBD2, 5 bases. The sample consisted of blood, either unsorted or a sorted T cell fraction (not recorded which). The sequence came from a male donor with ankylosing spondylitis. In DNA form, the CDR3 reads TGTGCCAGCAGATATAACTCGGACTTAGCCAAAAACATTCAGTACTTC. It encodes CASRYNSDLAKNIQYF.